Sequencing of this T cell receptor beta chain was carried out in a study of blood T cell repertoires in COVID-19. Turning to the study itself: Italy, Spain and the United States were the sources of the convalescent and acute COVID-19 samples. PBMCs, B-cell-depleted T cells, or T cells provided the cDNA or gDNA that made up the material.

The CDR3 is 19 residues long. Original data processing: Using reference gene primer amplification, nucleated cell counts were estimated. The data were produced by immunoSEQ multiplex PCR, yet TCRdb's version contains in-frame clones alone and is incomplete. The V and J calls and clone size were taken over from that table, and D and trimming were inferred from the DNA. The sample includes 260,000 or so clones, about 83% of them seen just once. This sequence was found in an older man with acute or convalescent COVID-19. The sample comprised peripheral blood. The chain is built from TRBV21-1 and TRBJ2-1; the table's D call of TRBD2 was not tested on the DNA. TRBV21-1 is noted as a pseudogene. The CDR3 reads CASTPGAGGVLSSYNEQFF. The DNA of the CDR3 is TGTGCCAGCACCCCTGGGGCGGGAGGGGTTCTTAGCTCCTACAATGAGCAGTTCTTC.